In terms of frequency, the clone carrying this T cell receptor (beta chain) is medium-sized. What it recognizes is unknown. This entry is derived from a study of human CD8 memory T cell subsets. From germline, CDR1 is SGHVS and CDR2 FQNEAQ. The CDR3 has 17 amino acids. Overall study results and limits: A similarly high level of diversity characterized stem-like memory and precursor exhausted T cells, unlike effector memory cells.

PBMC were drawn from healthy donors' buffy coats. Negative magnetic separation was used for the enrichment of total CD8+ T cells. UMI-labeled 5' RACE was used to make TCR beta libraries. One entry per CDR3 protein, without DNA, is what TCRdb gives after re-calling the 5' RACE reads. The listing records around 5,400 distinct CDR3 sequences. Sequenced input: CD8+ T cells from PBMCs. This clonotype was obtained from a human donor in good health. The gene calls are TRBV7-8 and TRBJ2-1; TCRdb outputs TRBD1, but without DNA this stays unchecked. CDR3 residues: CASSLWGTGGNYNEQFF.